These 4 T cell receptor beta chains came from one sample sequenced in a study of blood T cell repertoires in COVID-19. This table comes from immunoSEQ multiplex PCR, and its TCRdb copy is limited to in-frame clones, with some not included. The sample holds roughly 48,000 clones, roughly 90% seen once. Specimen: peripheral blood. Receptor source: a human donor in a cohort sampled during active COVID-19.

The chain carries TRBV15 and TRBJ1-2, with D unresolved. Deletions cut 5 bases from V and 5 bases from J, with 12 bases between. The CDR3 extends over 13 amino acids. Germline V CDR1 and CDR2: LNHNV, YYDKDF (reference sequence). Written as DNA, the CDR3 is TGTGCCACCAGCCCGGGAACAGATTATGGCTACACCTTC. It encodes CATSPGTDYGYTF.

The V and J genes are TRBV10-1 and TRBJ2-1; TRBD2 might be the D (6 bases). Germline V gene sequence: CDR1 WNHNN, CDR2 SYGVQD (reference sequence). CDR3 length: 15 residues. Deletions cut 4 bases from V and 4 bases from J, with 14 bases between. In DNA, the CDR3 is TGCGCCAGCAGTGCCGGGACTGGAGTTTACAATGAGCAGTTCTTC. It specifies CASSAGTGVYNEQFF.

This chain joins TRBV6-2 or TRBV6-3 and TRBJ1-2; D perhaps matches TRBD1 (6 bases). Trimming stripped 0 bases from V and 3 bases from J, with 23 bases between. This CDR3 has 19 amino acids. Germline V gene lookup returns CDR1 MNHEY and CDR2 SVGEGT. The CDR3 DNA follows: TGTGCCAGCAGTTACTCGACGAGGTCGACAGGTAGGGAAGACTATGGCTACACCTTC. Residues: CASSYSTRSTGREDYGYTF.

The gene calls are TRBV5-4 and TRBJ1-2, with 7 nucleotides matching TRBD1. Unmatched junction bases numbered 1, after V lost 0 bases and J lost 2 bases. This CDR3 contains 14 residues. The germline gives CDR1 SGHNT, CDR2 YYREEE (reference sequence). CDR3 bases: TGTGCCAGCAGCTTGGGGGGACAGAACTATGGCTACACCTTC. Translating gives CASSLGGQNYGYTF. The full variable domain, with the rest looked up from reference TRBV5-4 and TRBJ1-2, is ETGVTQSPTHLIKTRGQQVTLRCSSQSGHNTVSWYQQALGQGPQFIFQYYREEENGRGNFPPRFSGLQFPNYSSELNVNALELDDSALYLCASSLGGQNYGYTFGSGTRLTVV.